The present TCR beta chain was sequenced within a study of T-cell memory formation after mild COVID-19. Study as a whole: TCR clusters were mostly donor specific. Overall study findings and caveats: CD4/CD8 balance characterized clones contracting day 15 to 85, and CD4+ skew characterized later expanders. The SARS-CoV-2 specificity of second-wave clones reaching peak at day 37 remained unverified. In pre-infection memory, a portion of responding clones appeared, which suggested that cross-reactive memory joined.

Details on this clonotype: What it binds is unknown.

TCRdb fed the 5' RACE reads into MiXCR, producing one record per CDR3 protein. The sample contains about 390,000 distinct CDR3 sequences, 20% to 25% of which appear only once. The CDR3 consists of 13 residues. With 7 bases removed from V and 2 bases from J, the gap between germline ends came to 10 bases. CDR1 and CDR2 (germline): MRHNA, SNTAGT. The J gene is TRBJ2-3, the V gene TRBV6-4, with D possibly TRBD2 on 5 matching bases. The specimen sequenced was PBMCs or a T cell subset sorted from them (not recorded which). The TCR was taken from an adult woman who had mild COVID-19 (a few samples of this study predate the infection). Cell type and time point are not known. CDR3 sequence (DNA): TGTGCCAGCACCCCGGGATACACAGATACGCAGTATTTT. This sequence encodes CASTPGYTDTQYF.